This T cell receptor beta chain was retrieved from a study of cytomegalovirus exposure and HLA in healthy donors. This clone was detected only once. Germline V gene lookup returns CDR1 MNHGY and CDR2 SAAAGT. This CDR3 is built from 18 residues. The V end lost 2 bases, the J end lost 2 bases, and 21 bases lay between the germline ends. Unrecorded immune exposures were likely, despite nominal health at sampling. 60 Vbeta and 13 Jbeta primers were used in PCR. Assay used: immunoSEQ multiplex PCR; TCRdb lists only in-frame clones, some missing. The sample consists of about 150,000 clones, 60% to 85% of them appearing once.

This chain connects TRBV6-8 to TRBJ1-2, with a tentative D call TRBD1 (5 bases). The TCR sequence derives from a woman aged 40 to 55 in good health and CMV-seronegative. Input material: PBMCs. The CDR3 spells CASSYRGSIQRANYGYTF. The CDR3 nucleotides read TGTGCCAGCAGTTACCGGGGGTCAATTCAAAGGGCAAACTATGGCTACACCTTC.